The 29 T cell receptor beta chains given below trace back to one sample, sequenced in a study of cytomegalovirus exposure and HLA in healthy donors. Here immunoSEQ multiplex PCR was the method, and the copy in TCRdb shows in-frame clones only, minus some. The sample shows roughly 100,000 clones, roughly 95% of them seen only once. Sequencing was carried out using PBMCs. The receptor source for this set is a woman younger than 35 in good health and CMV-seronegative.

The sample holds one count of this clone. The chain uses TRBV7-9 and TRBJ2-7; perhaps TRBD2 as D (6 bases). The CDR3 has 13 amino acids. Trimming cost V 4 bases and J 5 bases, with 12 bases left between them. Germline V CDR1 and CDR2: SEHNR, FQNEAQ (reference sequence). DNA for the CDR3: TGTGCCAGCAGCTACGTTAGCGGCCACGAGCAGTACTTC. Translated: CASSYVSGHEQYF.

This chain uses TRBV4-1 with TRBJ1-5, with 7 bases matching TRBD1. The J segment lost 7 bases and the V segment lost 0 bases, leaving 9 bases of the junction unmatched. The V gene's germline CDR1 is MGHRA and CDR2 YSYEKL. The CDR3 consists of 16 residues. CDR3 region: CASSQDATGMYQPQHF. In nucleotides, the CDR3 is TGCGCCAGCAGCCAAGATGCGACAGGGATGTACCAGCCCCAGCATTTT.

V gene TRBV7-2 combines with J gene TRBJ2-7; D gene uncertain. The V end lost 5 bases, the J end lost 0 bases, and 11 bases lay between the germline ends. The CDR3 has 14 residues. Per germline, CDR1 SGHTA and CDR2 FQGNSA. CDR3 region: CASSPLGGSYEQYF. DNA for the CDR3: TGTGCCAGCAGCCCCCTAGGTGGCTCCTACGAGCAGTACTTC.

This clone was picked up a small number of times. This chain joins TRBV6-1 and TRBJ2-3; maybe TRBD2 (6 bases). Trimming took 3 bases from V and 1 from J, leaving 17 bases between them. The CDR3 length is 17 residues. Germline loops: CDR1 MNHNS, CDR2 SASEGT. The CDR3 here is CASSEYAGTPGTDTQYF. In DNA, the CDR3 is TGTGCCAGCAGTGAGTATGCGGGGACGCCAGGCACAGATACGCAGTATTTT.

The chain joins TRBV2 to TRBJ1-4; D remains unclear. V lost 8 bases and J lost 8, with 12 bases in between. Germline loops: CDR1 SNHLY, CDR2 FYNNEI. This CDR3 has 12 residues. The CDR3 bases are TGTGCCAGCTCCGGGTCGCGAGAAAAACTGTTTTTT. This sequence encodes CASSGSREKLFF. The variable domain in full, with the rest retrieved from reference TRBV2 and TRBJ1-4, is EPEVTQTPSHQVTQMGQEVILRCVPISNHLYFYWYRQILGQKVEFLVSFYNNEISEKSEIFDDQFSVERPDGSNFTLKIRSTKLEDSAMYFCASSGSREKLFFGSGTQLSVL.

This chain joins TRBV4-1 and TRBJ2-3; unclear D gene. This CDR3 comprises 15 residues. Germline assignment: CDR1 MGHRA and CDR2 YSYEKL. V lost 4 bases to trimming and J lost 1 base, with 12 bases between them. The CDR3: CASSPPYTRTDTQYF. CDR3 bases: TGCGCCAGCAGCCCCCCGTACACCCGCACAGATACGCAGTATTTT.

This clone was recorded a few times. This rearrangement joins TRBV7-2 to TRBJ1-1; 7 positions match TRBD1. This CDR3 has 16 amino acids. V lost 2 bases, J lost 3 bases, and 9 bases stayed unmatched. Germline V gene data show CDR1 as SGHTA and CDR2 as FQGNSA. CDR3 residues: CASSLLEGAGHTEAFF. Written as DNA, the CDR3 is TGTGCCAGCAGCTTATTGGAGGGGGCAGGGCACACTGAAGCTTTCTTT.

The chain recombines TRBV27 with TRBJ2-3; D possibly corresponds to TRBD2 (5 bases). Germline V gene sequence: CDR1 MNHEY, CDR2 SMNVEV (reference sequence). This CDR3 comprises 11 residues. The V end lost 10 bases, the J end lost 3 bases, and 8 bases lay between the germline ends. CDR3 in amino acids: CATRGTDTQYF. CDR3 sequence (DNA): TGTGCCACCCGCGGGACAGATACGCAGTATTTT.

The rearrangement links TRBV5-1 to TRBJ2-7; 7 bases are a match to TRBD2. Germline V lookup: CDR1 SGHRS, CDR2 YFSETQ. This CDR3 is built from 14 residues. J was trimmed by 5 bases and V by 4 bases; bases with no gene match: 9. The CDR3: CASSRTSQKDEQYF. The DNA of the CDR3 is TGCGCCAGCAGCCGGACTAGTCAGAAGGACGAGCAGTACTTC.

This chain uses TRBV18 with TRBJ2-1, with D possibly being TRBD1 (6 bases). CDR1 and CDR2 (germline): KGHSH, LQKENI. V lost 4 bases and J lost 1, with 8 bases in between. The CDR3 spans 14 residues. The CDR3 is CASSRQDSYNEQFF. CDR3 in DNA: TGTGCCAGCTCACGACAGGATTCCTACAATGAGCAGTTCTTC.

The J gene is TRBJ2-1, the V gene TRBV5-4, with D perhaps TRBD2 (5 bases). Trimming removed 5 bases from V and 8 bases from J, with 23 bases in between. Germline CDR1 SGHNT, CDR2 YYREEE (reference sequence). The CDR3 is 16 amino acids. CDR3: CASRVDLTGSKDEQFF. The CDR3 bases are TGTGCCAGCAGGGTCGACCTAACGGGATCTAAAGATGAGCAGTTCTTC.

V gene TRBV11-3 combines with J gene TRBJ2-1, with 14 bases matching TRBD2. Germline loops: CDR1 SGHNT, CDR2 YENEEA. Trimming removed 5 bases from V and 9 bases from J; junction bases left unmatched: 9. This CDR3 has 16 amino acids. The CDR3 region has the DNA TGTGCCAGCAGCCCAATGGGACTAGCGGGGGATTTTGAGCAGTTCTTC. As protein: CASSPMGLAGDFEQFF.

The gene calls are TRBV7-9 and TRBJ2-7; 10 bases line up with TRBD1. Germline CDR1 is SEHNR and CDR2 is FQNEAQ (reference sequence). This CDR3 has 15 residues. V was pared by 5 bases and J by 5 bases, with 9 bases of the junction left unmatched. Here the CDR3 reads CASSVRGQGINEQYF. In nucleotides, the CDR3 is TGTGCCAGCAGCGTGCGGGGACAGGGGATAAACGAGCAGTACTTC.

The V gene is TRBV6-1, the J gene TRBJ2-6; a possible D gene is TRBD1 (6 bases). V gave up 8 bases and J gave up 4 bases, with 12 bases separating them. The germline CDR1 and CDR2 sequences are MNHNS and SASEGT. This CDR3 is built from 14 residues. The CDR3 nucleotides read TGTGCCAGCGAACAGGGTCCCGGGGCCAACGTCCTGACTTTC. Translated, it gives CASEQGPGANVLTF.

This clone was recorded a few times. The V gene is TRBV30, the J gene TRBJ1-1, with unresolved D. V lost 3 bases and J lost 0, with 5 bases in between. Germline assignment: CDR1 GTSNPN and CDR2 SVGIG (reference sequence). The CDR3 length is 12 residues. The CDR3 nucleotides read TGTGCCTGGAGCTTCTTGAACACTGAAGCTTTCTTT. Its protein is CAWSFLNTEAFF.

The genes are TRBV5-6 and TRBJ2-5, with a weak D call TRBD1 (6 bases). Looked up from germline, CDR1 is SGHDT and CDR2 is YYEEEE. Trimming removed 3 bases from V and 4 bases from J, with 10 bases in between. The CDR3 runs 13 residues. CDR3 in DNA: TGTGCCAGCAGCTCGGTACAGGGAGAGACCCAGTACTTC. This sequence encodes CASSSVQGETQYF.

The rearrangement joins TRBV6-1 to TRBJ2-3; perhaps TRBD1 as D (6 bases). From germline, CDR1 is MNHNS and CDR2 SASEGT. Trimming shortened V by 2 bases and J by 2 bases, and 14 bases separated the two germline ends. The CDR3 spans 16 residues. The CDR3 here is CASSEPGTLITDTQYF. Written as DNA, the CDR3 is TGTGCCAGCAGTGAACCTGGGACATTAATCACAGATACGCAGTATTTT.

This sequence joins TRBV27 and TRBJ1-2; 9 bases match TRBD1. There are 15 residues in the CDR3. V lost 3 bases to trimming and J lost 8 bases; unmatched junction nucleotides: 10. Germline assignment: CDR1 MNHEY and CDR2 SMNVEV (reference sequence). The DNA of the CDR3 is TGTGCCAGCAGTTTTAACACAGGGGGCGTCGGAGGCTACACCTTC. This sequence encodes CASSFNTGGVGGYTF.

The genes are TRBV5-1 and TRBJ1-2, with a tentative D call TRBD1 (6 bases). CDR1 is SGHRS and CDR2 is YFSETQ in the germline V gene. The ends were cut back, 4 bases at V and 6 bases at J, with 10 bases in the middle. The CDR3 extends over 12 amino acids. CDR3 amino acids: CASSREGDGYTF. CDR3 DNA sequence: TGCGCCAGCAGCCGGGAGGGGGATGGCTACACCTTC.

The chain recombines TRBV5-4 with TRBJ1-5; D ambiguous. The V gene's germline CDR1 is SGHNT and CDR2 YYREEE (reference sequence). The CDR3 is made up of 15 amino acids. Trimming took 0 bases from V and 3 from J, leaving 10 bases between them. The CDR3 DNA sequence: TGTGCCAGCAGCTTGGGGCCAGGAAACAATCAGCCCCAGCATTTT. Translating it yields CASSLGPGNNQPQHF.

A single count supports this clone. The chain couples TRBV6-1 to TRBJ2-1, with D unresolved. The CDR3 length is 10 residues. Germline lookup yields CDR1 MNHNS and CDR2 SASEGT. V lost 8 bases and J 4 bases, leaving 3 bases between the germline ends. CDR3 sequence reads: CASRYNEQFF. For the CDR3, the DNA is TGTGCCAGCCGGTACAATGAGCAGTTCTTC.

The chain joins TRBV27 to TRBJ2-4; 8 bases align to TRBD2. The CDR3 covers 15 residues. V lost 2 bases and J lost 6; bases outside the gene matches: 6. Germline lookup yields CDR1 MNHEY and CDR2 SMNVEV (reference sequence). The CDR3 loop is CASSLTGGPGNIQYF. In nucleotides, the CDR3 is TGTGCCAGCAGTTTAACGGGAGGGCCGGGAAACATTCAGTACTTC.

The V and J genes are TRBV7-8 and TRBJ2-2; D perhaps matches TRBD2 (6 bases). Trimming pared 6 bases from V and 5 bases from J, leaving 28 bases between. The V gene's germline CDR1 is SGHVS and CDR2 FQNEAQ. This CDR3 is built from 19 residues. CDR3 nucleotide sequence: TGTGCCAGCAGTATCGGGGTGGGACCAACCTACGGGGGAACCGGGGAGCTGTTTTTT. This gives the protein CASSIGVGPTYGGTGELFF.

The V gene is TRBV9, the J gene TRBJ2-1, with a weak D call TRBD2 (6 bases). The CDR3 runs to 17 residues. Germline V gene lookup returns CDR1 SGDLS and CDR2 YYNGEE. V was shortened by 5 bases and J by 9 bases, with 27 bases between the two germline ends. CDR3 sequence reads: CASSGGRRYISSSEQFF. The CDR3 DNA follows: TGTGCCAGCAGTGGGGGGAGGCGGTATATTTCGTCTAGTGAGCAGTTCTTC.

The J gene is TRBJ2-7, the V gene TRBV9, with TRBD2 identical over 12 bases. This CDR3 spans 16 amino acids. CDR1 and CDR2 from the germline V gene are SGDLS and YYNGEE. The V segment lost 4 bases and the J segment 1 base; nucleotides outside the gene matches: 6. As DNA, the CDR3 is TGTGCCAGCAGCCCCGGGACTAGCGGGCCTTCCTACGAGCAGTACTTC. Translation gives CASSPGTSGPSYEQYF.

DNA of the CDR3: TGTGCCAGCTCACCACCGACCGGGAGAACCCACAATGAGCAGTTCTTC. Translation gives CASSPPTGRTHNEQFF. The rearrangement links TRBV18 to TRBJ2-1, with D possibly TRBD2 on 6 matching bases. This CDR3 comprises 16 residues. V dropped 0 bases and J dropped 5 bases, with 14 bases sitting between them. The germline V gene encodes CDR1 KGHSH and CDR2 LQKENI.

The chain carries TRBV6-5 and TRBJ2-7, with D hard to call. The germline gives CDR1 MNHEY, CDR2 SVGAGI. Trimming removed 6 bases at V and 1 base at J, with 13 bases between. The CDR3 runs to 14 residues. Written as DNA, the CDR3 is TGTGCCAGCAGCCCCCGTTCAGATTCCTACGAGCAGTACTTC. Translating gives CASSPRSDSYEQYF.

The chain couples TRBV5-1 to TRBJ2-3, with 12 bases aligning to TRBD2. CDR1 and CDR2 from the germline V gene are SGHRS and YFSETQ. V was pared by 3 bases and J by 6 bases, with 8 bases of the junction left unmatched. This CDR3 is 16 amino acids long. CDR3 region: CASSYSLLAGGDTQYF. In DNA form, the CDR3 reads TGCGCCAGCAGCTACTCACTTCTAGCGGGAGGGGATACGCAGTATTTT.

V gene TRBV9 combines with J gene TRBJ2-1; no clear D gene. CDR1 is SGDLS, CDR2 YYNGEE, per germline. Deletions cut 0 bases from V and 3 bases from J, with 10 bases between. The CDR3 sequence is 15 residues long. The CDR3 nucleotides are TGTGCCAGCAGCGTAGTGAGCAGCGACTACAATGAGCAGTTCTTC. This translates into CASSVVSSDYNEQFF.